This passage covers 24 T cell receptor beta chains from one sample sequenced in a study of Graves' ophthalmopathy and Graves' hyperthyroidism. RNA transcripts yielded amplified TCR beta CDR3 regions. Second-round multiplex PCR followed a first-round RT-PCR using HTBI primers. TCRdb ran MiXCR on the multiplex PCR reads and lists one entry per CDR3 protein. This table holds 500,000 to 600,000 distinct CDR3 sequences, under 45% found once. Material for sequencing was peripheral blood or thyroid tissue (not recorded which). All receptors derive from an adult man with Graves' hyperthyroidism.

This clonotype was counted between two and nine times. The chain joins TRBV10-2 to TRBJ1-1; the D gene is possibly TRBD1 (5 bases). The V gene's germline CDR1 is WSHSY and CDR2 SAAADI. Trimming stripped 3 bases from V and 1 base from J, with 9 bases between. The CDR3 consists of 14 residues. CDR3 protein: CASSEGEGNTEAFF. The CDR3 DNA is TGCGCCAGCAGTGAAGGGGAGGGGAACACTGAAGCTTTCTTT.

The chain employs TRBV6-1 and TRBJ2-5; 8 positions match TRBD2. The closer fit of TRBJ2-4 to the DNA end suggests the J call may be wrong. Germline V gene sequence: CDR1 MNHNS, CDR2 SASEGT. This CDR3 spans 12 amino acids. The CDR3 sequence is CAGGTSENIQYF. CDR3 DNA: TGTGCCGGCGGGACTAGTGAAAACATTCAGTACTTC.

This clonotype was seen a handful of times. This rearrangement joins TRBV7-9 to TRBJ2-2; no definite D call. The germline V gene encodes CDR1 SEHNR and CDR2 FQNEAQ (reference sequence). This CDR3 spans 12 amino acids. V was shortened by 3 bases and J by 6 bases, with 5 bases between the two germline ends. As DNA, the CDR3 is TGTGCCAGCAGCTTCAAGGCCGGGGAGCTGTTTTTT. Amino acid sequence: CASSFKAGELFF.

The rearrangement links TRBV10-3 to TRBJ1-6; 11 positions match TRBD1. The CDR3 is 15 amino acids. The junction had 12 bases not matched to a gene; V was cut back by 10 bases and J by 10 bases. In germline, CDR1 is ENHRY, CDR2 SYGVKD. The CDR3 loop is CASSLGQGDRSPLHF. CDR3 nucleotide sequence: TGTGCCAGCAGCCTGGGACAGGGGGATCGGTCACCCCTCCACTTT.

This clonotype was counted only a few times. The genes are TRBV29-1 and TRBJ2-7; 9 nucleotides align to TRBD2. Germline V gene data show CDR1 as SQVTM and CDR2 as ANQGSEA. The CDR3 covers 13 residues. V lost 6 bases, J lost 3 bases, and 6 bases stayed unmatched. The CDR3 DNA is TGCAGCGTAACTAGCGGGTCCGACTACGAGCAGTACTTC. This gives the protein CSVTSGSDYEQYF.

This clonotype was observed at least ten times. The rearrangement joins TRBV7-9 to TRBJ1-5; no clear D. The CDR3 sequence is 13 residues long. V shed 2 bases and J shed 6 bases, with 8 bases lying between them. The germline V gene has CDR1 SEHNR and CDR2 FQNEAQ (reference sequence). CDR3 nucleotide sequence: TGTGCCAGCAGCTTAATTTTCGGTCAGCCCCAGCATTTT. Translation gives CASSLIFGQPQHF.

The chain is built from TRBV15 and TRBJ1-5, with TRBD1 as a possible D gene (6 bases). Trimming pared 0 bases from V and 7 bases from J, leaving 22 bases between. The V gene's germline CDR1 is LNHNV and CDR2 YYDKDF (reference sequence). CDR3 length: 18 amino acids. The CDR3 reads CATSRDLQGLSGDQPQHF. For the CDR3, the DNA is TGTGCCACCAGCAGAGACTTACAGGGCTTGTCAGGCGACCAGCCCCAGCATTTT.

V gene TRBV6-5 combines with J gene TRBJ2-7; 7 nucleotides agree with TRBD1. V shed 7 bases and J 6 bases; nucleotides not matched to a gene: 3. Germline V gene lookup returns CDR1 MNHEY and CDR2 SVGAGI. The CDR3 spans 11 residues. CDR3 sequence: CASKGAGEQYF. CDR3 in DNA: TGTGCCAGCAAGGGGGCGGGCGAGCAGTACTTC.

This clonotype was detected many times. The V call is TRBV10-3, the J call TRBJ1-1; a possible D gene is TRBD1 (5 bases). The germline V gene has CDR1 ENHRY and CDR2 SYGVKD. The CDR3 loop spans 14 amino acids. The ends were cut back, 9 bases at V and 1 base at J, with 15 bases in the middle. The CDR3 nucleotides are TGTGCCATTCATGGGGGATTAGGGAACACTGAAGCTTTCTTT. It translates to CAIHGGLGNTEAFF.

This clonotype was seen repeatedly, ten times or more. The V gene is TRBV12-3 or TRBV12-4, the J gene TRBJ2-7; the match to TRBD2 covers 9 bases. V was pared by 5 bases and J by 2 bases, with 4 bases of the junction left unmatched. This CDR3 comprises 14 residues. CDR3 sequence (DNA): TGTGCCAGCAGTGTGACTAGCGGAACCTACGAGCAGTACTTC. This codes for CASSVTSGTYEQYF.

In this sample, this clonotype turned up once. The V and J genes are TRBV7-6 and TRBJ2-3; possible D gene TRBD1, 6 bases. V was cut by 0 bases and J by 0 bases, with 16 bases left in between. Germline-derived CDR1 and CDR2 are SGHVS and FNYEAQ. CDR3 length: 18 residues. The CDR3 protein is CASSLAPPGQFSTDTQYF. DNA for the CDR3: TGTGCCAGCAGCTTAGCACCCCCTGGACAGTTCAGCACAGATACGCAGTATTTT.

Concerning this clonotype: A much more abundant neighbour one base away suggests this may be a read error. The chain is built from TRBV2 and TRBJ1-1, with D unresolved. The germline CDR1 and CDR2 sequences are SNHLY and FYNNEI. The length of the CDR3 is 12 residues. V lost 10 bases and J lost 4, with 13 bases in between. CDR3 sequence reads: CATGRVGTEAFF. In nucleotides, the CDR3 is TGTGCCACGGGGAGAGTTGGCACTGAAGCTTTCTTT.

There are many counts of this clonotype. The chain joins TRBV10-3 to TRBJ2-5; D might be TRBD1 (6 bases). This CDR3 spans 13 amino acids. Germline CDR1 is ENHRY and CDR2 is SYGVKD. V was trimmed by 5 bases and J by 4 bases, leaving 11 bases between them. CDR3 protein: CAISRTETETQYF. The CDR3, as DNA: TGTGCCATCAGTCGGACAGAGACAGAGACCCAGTACTTC.

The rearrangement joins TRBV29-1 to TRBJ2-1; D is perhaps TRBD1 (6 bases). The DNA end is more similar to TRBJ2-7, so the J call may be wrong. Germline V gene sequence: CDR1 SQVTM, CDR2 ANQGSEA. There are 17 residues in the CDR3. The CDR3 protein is CSVEISVVGAKYNEQYF. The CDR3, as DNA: TGCAGCGTTGAAATTTCCGTAGTGGGGGCCAAGTACAATGAGCAGTACTTC.

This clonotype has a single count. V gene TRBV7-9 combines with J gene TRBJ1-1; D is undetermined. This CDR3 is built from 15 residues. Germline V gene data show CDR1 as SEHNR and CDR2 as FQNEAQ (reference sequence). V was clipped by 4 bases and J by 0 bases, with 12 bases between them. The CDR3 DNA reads TGTGCCAGCAGCTCAGCGGGCATAATGAACACTGAAGCTTTCTTT. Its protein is CASSSAGIMNTEAFF.

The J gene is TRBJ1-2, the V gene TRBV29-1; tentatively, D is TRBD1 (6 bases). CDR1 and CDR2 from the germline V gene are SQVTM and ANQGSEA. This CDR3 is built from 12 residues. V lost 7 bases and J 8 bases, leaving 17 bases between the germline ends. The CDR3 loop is CSAKQGGDGYTF. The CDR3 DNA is TGCAGCGCTAAACAGGGCGGCGACGGCTACACCTTC.

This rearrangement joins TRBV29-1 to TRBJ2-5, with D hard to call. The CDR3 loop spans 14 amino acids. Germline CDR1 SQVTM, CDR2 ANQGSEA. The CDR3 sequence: CSYGVGIKQETQYF. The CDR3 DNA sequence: TGCAGTTACGGAGTAGGGATTAAACAAGAGACCCAGTACTTC.

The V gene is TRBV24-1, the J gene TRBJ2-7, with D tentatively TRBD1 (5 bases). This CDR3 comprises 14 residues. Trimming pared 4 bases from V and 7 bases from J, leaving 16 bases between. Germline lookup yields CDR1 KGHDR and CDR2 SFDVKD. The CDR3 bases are TGTGCCACCAGTGAACCAGGGTCATACAATGAGCAGTACTTC. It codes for CATSEPGSYNEQYF.

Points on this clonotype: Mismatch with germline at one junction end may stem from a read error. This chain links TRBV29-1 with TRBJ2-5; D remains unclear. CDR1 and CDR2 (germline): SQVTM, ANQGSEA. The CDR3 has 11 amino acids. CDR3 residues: CSVAVQETPYF. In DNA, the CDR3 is TGCAGCGTTGCGGTTCAAGAGACCCCGTACTTC.

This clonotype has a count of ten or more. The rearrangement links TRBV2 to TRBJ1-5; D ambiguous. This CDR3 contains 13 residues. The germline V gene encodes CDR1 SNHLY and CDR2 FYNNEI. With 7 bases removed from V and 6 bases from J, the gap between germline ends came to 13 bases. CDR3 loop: CASTSLGSQPQHF. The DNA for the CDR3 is TGTGCCAGCACCAGCCTGGGTTCTCAGCCCCAGCATTTT.

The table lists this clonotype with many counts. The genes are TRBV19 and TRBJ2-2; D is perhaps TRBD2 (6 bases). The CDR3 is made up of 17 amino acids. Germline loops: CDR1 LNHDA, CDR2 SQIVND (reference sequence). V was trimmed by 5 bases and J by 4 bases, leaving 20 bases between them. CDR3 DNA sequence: TGTGCCAGTAGTCCTCCTCCCGCGGGATTGGGCACCGGGGAGCTGTTTTTT. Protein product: CASSPPPAGLGTGELFF.

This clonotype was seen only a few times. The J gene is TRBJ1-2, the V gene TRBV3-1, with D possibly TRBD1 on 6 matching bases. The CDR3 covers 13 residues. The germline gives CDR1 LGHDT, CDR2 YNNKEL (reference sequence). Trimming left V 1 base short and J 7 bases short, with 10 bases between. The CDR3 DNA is TGTGCCAGCAGCCAAGGACAGGCGGGTGGCTACACCTTC. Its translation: CASSQGQAGGYTF.

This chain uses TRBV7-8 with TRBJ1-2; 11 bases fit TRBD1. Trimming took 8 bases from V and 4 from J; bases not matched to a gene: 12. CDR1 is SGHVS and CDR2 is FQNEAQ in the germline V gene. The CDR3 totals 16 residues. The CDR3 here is CASLTPGQGASYGYTF. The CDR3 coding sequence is TGTGCCAGCCTCACCCCAGGACAGGGGGCGAGCTATGGCTACACCTTC.

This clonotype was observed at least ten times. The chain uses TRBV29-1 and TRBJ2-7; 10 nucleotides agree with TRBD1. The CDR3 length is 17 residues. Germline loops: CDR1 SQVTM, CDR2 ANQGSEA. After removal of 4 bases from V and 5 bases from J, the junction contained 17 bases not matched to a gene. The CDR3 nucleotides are TGCAGCGTTGGGGGGCTGACAGGGGGCAAATGGGTTGACGAGCAGTACTTC. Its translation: CSVGGLTGGKWVDEQYF.